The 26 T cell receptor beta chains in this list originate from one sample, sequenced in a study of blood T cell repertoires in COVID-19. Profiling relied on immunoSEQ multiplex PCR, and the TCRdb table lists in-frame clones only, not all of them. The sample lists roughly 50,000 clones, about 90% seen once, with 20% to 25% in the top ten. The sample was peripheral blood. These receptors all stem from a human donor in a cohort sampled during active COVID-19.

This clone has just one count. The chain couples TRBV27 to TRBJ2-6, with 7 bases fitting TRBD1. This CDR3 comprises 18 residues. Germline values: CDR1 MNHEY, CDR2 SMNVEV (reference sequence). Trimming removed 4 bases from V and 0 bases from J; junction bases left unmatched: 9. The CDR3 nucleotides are TGTGCCAGCAGTTCAGACAGGGACCCCCTCTCTGGGGCCAACGTCCTGACTTTC. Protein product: CASSSDRDPLSGANVLTF. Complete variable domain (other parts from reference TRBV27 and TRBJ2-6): EAQVTQNPRYLITVTGKKLTVTCSQNMNHEYMSWYRQDPGLGLRQIYYSMNVEVTDKGDVPEGYKVSRKEKRNFPLILESPSPNQTSLYFCASSSDRDPLSGANVLTFGAGSRLTVL.

The CDR3 is CASRDTSNQPQHF. The CDR3, as DNA: TGTGCCAGCCGGGACACTAGCAATCAGCCCCAGCATTTT. This chain links TRBV12-3 or TRBV12-4 with TRBJ1-5, with D tentatively TRBD1 (6 bases). This CDR3 is built from 13 residues. The V gene lost 8 bases and the J gene lost 0 bases, with 8 bases spanning the gap.

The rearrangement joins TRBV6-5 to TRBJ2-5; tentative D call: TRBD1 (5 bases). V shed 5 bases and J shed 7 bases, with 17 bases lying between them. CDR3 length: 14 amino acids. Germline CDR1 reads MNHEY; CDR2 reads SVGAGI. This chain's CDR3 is CASSLEAGLGTQYF. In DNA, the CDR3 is TGTGCCAGCAGTCTTGAGGCAGGGTTGGGGACCCAGTACTTC.

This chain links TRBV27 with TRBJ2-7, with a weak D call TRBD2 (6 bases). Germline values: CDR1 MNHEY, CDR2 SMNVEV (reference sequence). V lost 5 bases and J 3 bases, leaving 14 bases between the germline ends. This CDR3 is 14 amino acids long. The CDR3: CASSPGLLDYEQYF. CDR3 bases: TGTGCCAGCAGTCCGGGACTCTTGGACTACGAGCAGTACTTC.

In DNA, the CDR3 is TGTGCCAGCAGTAAAAAACGGGACTCCCTGTATAGCACAGATACGCAGTATTTT. Translating it yields CASSKKRDSLYSTDTQYF. This sequence joins TRBV27 and TRBJ2-3; D might be TRBD2 (6 bases). Germline CDR1 is MNHEY and CDR2 is SMNVEV (reference sequence). The CDR3 totals 18 residues. V shed 5 bases and J shed 0 bases, with 21 bases lying between them.

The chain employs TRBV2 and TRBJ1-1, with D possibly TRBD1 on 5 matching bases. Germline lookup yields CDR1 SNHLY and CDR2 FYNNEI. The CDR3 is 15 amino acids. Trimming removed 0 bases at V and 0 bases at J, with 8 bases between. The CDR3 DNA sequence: TGTGCCAGCAGTGAAGCGTACAGGCTGAACACTGAAGCTTTCTTT. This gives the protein CASSEAYRLNTEAFF.

The CDR3 reads CASSIWTAGTPKETQYF. As DNA, the CDR3 is TGTGCCAGCAGCATATGGACAGCCGGGACGCCTAAAGAGACCCAGTACTTC. The V gene is TRBV7-2, the J gene TRBJ2-5; D may be TRBD1 (6 bases). The CDR3 extends over 17 amino acids. The germline gives CDR1 SGHTA, CDR2 FQGNSA. With 5 bases removed from V and 3 bases from J, the gap between germline ends came to 22 bases.

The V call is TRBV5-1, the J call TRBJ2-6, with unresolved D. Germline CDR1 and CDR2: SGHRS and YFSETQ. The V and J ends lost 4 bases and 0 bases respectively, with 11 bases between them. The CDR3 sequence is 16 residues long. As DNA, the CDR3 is TGCGCCAGCAGCCCCCCAGGTTACTCTGGGGCCAACGTCCTGACTTTC. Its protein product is CASSPPGYSGANVLTF.

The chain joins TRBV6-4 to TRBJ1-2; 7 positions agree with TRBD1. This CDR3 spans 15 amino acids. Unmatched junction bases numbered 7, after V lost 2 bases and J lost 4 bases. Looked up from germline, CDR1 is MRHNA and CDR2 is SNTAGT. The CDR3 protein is CASSDSGQGVYGYTF. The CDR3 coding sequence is TGTGCCAGCAGTGACAGCGGCCAGGGGGTCTATGGCTACACCTTC.

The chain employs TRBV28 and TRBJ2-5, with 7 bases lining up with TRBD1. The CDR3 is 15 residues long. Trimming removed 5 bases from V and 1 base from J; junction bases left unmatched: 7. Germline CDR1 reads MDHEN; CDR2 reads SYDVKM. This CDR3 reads CASSRPGTAQETQYF. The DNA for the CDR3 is TGTGCCAGCAGTCGACCCGGGACAGCCCAAGAGACCCAGTACTTC.

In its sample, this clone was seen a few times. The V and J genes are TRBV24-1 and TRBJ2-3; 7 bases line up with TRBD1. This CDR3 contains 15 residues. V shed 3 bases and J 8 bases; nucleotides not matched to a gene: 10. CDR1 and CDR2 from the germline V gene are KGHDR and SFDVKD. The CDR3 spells CATSDTGALLATQYF. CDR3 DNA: TGTGCCACCAGTGATACAGGGGCCCTACTTGCTACGCAGTATTTT.

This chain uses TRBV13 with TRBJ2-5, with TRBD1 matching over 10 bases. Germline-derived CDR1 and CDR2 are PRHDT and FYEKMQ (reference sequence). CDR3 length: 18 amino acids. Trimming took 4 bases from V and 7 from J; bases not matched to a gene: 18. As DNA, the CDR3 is TGTGCCAGCAGCTCCGGGACAGGGGAACCCCTAGGAGTAGGGACCCAGTACTTC. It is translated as CASSSGTGEPLGVGTQYF.

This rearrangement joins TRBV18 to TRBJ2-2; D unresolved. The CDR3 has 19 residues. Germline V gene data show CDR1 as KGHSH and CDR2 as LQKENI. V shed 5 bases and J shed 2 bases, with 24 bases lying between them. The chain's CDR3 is CASSDSRYPIKRNTGELFF. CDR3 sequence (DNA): TGTGCCAGCTCAGACTCTCGGTACCCCATCAAACGTAACACCGGGGAGCTGTTTTTT.

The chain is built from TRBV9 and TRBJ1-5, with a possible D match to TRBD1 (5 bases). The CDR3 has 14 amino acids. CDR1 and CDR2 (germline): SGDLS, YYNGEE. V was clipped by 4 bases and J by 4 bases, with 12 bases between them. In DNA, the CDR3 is TGTGCCAGCAGCCCCACAGGTCTGAATCAGCCCCAGCATTTT. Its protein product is CASSPTGLNQPQHF.

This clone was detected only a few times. DNA of the CDR3: TGTGCCAGCAGCTTTGAGTCAGAAAAACTGTTTTTT. This translates into CASSFESEKLFF. The chain recombines TRBV7-9 with TRBJ1-4, with D unclear. This CDR3 is 12 amino acids long. Germline CDR1 is SEHNR and CDR2 is FQNEAQ (reference sequence). Trimming removed 3 bases at V and 8 bases at J, with 7 bases between. The full variable domain, with the rest looked up from reference TRBV7-9 and TRBJ1-4, is DTGVSQNPRHKITKRGQNVTFRCDPISEHNRLYWYRQTLGQGPEFLTYFQNEAQLEKSRLLSDRFSAERPKGSFSTLEIQRTEQGDSAMYLCASSFESEKLFFGSGTQLSVL.

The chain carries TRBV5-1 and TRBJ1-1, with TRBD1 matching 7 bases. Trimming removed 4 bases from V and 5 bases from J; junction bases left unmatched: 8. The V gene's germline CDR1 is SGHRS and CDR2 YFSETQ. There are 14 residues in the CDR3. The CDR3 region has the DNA TGCGCCAGCAGCGGCCGACAGGGAAGTACTGAAGCTTTCTTT. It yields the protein CASSGRQGSTEAFF.

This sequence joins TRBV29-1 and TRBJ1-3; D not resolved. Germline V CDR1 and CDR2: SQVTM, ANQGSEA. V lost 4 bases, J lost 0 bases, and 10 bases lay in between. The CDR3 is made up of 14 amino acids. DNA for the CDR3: TGCAGCGTTGGACATGGAATCTCTGGAAACACCATATATTTT. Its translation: CSVGHGISGNTIYF. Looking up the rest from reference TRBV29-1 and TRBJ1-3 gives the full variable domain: SAVISQKPSRDICQRGTSLTIQCQVDSQVTMMFWYRQQPGQSLTLIATANQGSEATYESGFVIDKFPISRPNLTFSTLTVSNMSPEDSSIYLCSVGHGISGNTIYFGEGSWLTVV.

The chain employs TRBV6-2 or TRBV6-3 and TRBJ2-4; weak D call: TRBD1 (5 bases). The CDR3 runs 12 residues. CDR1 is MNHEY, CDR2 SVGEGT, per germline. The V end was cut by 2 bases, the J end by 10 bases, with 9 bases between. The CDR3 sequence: CASSYPAGIQYF. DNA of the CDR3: TGTGCCAGCAGTTACCCAGCAGGGATTCAGTACTTC.

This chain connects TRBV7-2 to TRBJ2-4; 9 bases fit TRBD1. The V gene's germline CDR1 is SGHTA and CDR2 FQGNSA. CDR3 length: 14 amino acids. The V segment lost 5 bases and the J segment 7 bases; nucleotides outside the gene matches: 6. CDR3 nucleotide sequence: TGTGCCAGCAGCCTAGGGACAGGGACGAACATTCAGTACTTC. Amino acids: CASSLGTGTNIQYF.

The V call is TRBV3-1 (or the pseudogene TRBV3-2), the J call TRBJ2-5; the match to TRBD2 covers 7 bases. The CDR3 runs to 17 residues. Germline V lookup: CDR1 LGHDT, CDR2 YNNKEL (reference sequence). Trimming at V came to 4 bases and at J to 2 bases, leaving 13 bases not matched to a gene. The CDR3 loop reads CASSPSGGARGQETQYF. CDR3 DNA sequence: TGTGCCAGCAGCCCGTCCGGCGGCGCGCGGGGGCAAGAGACCCAGTACTTC.

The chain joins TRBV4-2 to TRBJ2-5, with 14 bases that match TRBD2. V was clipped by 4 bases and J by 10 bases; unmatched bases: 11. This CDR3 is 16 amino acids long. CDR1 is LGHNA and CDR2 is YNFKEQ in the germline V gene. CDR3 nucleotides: TGTGCCAGCAGCCTCGGGACTAGCGGGGGTCATTTGGACCAGTACTTC. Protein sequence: CASSLGTSGGHLDQYF.

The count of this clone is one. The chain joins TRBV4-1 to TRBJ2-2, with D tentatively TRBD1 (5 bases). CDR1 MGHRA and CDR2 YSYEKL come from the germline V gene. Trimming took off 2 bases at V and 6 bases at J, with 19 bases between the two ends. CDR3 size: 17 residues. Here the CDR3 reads CASSQHYRLGNAGELFF. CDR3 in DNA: TGCGCCAGCAGCCAACATTACAGGCTGGGTAACGCCGGGGAGCTGTTTTTT.

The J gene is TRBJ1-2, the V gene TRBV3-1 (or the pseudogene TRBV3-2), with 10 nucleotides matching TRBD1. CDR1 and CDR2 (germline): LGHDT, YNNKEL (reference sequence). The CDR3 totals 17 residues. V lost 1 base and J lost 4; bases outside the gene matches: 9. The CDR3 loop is CASSQVVSRTGGYGYTF. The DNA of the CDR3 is TGTGCCAGCAGCCAAGTAGTGTCTCGGACAGGGGGCTATGGCTACACCTTC.

The CDR3 here is CASSAGLAGADTGELFF. CDR3 in DNA: TGTGCCAGCAGCGCCGGACTAGCGGGGGCGGACACCGGGGAGCTGTTTTTT. V is TRBV7-9 and J is TRBJ2-2, with TRBD2 matching 13 bases. Germline CDR1 and CDR2: SEHNR and FQNEAQ (reference sequence). Germline trimming cut 5 bases from V and 3 bases from J; bases unmatched to any gene: 6. This CDR3 has 17 amino acids.

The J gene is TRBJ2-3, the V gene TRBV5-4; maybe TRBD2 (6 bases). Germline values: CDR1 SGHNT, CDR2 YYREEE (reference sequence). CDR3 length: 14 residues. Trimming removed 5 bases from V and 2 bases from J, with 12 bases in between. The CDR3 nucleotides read TGTGCCAGCAGGGCGGGGACTGCCACAGATACGCAGTATTTT. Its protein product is CASRAGTATDTQYF. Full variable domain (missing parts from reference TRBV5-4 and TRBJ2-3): ETGVTQSPTHLIKTRGQQVTLRCSSQSGHNTVSWYQQALGQGPQFIFQYYREEENGRGNFPPRFSGLQFPNYSSELNVNALELDDSALYLCASRAGTATDTQYFGPGTRLTVL.

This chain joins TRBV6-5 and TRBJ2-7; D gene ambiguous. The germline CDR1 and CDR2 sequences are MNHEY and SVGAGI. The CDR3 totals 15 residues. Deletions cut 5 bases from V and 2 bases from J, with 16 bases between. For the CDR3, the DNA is TGTGCCAGCAGTCTGCGAGGAGAATACACCTACGAGCAGTACTTC. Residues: CASSLRGEYTYEQYF.